This T cell receptor beta chain was recorded in a study of blood T cell repertoires in COVID-19. The assay was immunoSEQ multiplex PCR, and TCRdb's table has in-frame clones only and misses some. The sample contains 300,000 to 400,000 clones, 65% to 90% of which appear only once. CDR3 length: 13 amino acids. Germline V gives CDR1 SGHTA, CDR2 FQGTGA. V lost 0 bases and J lost 5, with 8 bases in between. The chain links TRBV7-3 to TRBJ2-7; D is undetermined. The clonotype was recovered from a woman aged 55-70 years with COVID-19, enrolled during active disease. The sequencing input was peripheral blood. The CDR3 protein is CASSLTPTHEQYF. The CDR3 DNA is TGTGCCAGCAGCTTAACCCCGACTCACGAGCAGTACTTC.